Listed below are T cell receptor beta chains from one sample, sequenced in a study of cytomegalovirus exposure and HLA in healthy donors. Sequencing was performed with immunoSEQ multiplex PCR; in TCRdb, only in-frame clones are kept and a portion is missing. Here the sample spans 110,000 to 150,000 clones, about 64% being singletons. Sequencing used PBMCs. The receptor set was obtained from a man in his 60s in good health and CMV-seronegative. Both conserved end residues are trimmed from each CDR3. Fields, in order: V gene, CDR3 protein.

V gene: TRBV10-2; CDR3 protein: ASSESYPQDMNTEAF
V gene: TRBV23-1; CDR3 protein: ASSRPTGASYNEQF
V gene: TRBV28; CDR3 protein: ASTQMREYAKETQY
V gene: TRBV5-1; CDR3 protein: ASSFLGTGSEQY
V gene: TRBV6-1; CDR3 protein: ASSPDRDTEAF
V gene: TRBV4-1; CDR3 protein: ASSQDPPGAVTDTQY
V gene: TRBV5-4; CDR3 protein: ASIMGQGTGELF
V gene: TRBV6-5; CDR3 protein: ASSPTSDGGNEQF
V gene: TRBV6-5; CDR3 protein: ATRRTVSDEQY
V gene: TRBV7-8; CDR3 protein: ASSPDRGHEQS
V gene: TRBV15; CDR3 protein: ATSRGMGRGSGNTIY
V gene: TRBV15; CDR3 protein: ATSRPTGPGNTIY
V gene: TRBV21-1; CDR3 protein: ASSKAQIWDSSGNTIY
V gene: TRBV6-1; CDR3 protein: ASRLAGGETQY
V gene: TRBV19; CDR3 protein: ASSIVGSSYEQY
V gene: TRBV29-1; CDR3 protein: SVEGQMTGELF
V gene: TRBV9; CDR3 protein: ATTRGSGANVLT
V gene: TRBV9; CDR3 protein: ASSVDETDYEQY
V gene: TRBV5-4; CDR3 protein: ASRPGLAQSQETQY
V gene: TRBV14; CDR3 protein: ASSQNRNTEAF
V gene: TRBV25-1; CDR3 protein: ASRDRDSGNTIY
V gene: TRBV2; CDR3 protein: ASTLDRGNEKLF
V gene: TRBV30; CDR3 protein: AWGRGLSYEQY
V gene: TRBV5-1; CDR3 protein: ASSFKTQGGAAF
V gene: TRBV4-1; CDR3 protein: ASSQSGAYEQY
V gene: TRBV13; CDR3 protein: ASSLGVGIPRQGEYEQY
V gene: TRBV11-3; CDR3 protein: ASSLGRTSGAETQY
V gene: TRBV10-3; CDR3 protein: AISGLAVYNEQF
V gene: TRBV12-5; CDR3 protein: ASGLVLLDRAGVGELF
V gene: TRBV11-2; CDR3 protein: ASSPTQNTGELF
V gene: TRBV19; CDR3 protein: ASSDRDTGETQY
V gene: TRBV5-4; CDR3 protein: ASSSPMGQGLYEQY
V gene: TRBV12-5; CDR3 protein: ASGLADSGRNPDTQY
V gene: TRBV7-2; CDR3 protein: ASSLAAEEQF
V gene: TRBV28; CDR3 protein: ASSRGGGLFTDTQY
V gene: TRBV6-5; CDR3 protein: ASSSMPYGGGDTQY
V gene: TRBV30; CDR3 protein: AWRSGSTDTQY
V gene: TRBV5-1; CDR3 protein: ASSLPSGTGELF
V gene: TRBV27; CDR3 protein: ASSLLAGGSYEQY
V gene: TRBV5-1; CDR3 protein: ASSGQGASETQY
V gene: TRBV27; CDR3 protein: ASVGLGQGIGKNIQY
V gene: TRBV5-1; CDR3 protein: ASSLTTGSAGNTIY
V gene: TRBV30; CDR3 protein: AWSVAGGRNTIY